This record covers a single TCR beta chain. Its antigen is unknown. TCR beta libraries were prepared from cDNA with unique molecular identifiers. TCRdb reprocessed the PCR reads via MiXCR and lists one record per CDR3 protein. The repertoire holds some 500,000 distinct CDR3 sequences, with over 35% as singletons. The data belong to a study of post-analysis software for immune sequencing data. The study, taken as a whole, reports: Comparison with controls showed significantly lower normalized Chao1 diversity in multiple sclerosis patients. With TRBV5-6, TRBV5-1 and TRBV20-1 included, about five TRBV segments were more frequent in patients than in controls.

Germline values: CDR1 SEHNR, CDR2 FQNEAQ (reference sequence). This CDR3 has 14 residues. This sequence was found in a girl aged 5 to 17 with multiple sclerosis. This rearrangement joins TRBV7-9 to TRBJ2-7; 10 bases line up with TRBD1. The end of the DNA fits TRBJ2-5 better, so the J call may be wrong. Source material: blood. CDR3 sequence: CASSPGTGDETQYF. The CDR3 bases are TGTGCCAGCAGCCCCGGGACAGGGGACGAGACCCAGTACTTC.